This T cell receptor (beta chain) was profiled in a study of T cells in women clearing cervical HPV infection. About the research overall: Case blood was drawn when the lesion was first found; control blood after infection became undetectable.

Turning to this clone: Its specificity is not known. The read terminates 3 residues ahead of where the CDR3 ends, so the germline J gene completes it.

Clones were read by immunoSEQ multiplex PCR, and TCRdb kept only the in-frame ones, dropping some. Listed are roughly 36,000 clones; about 7.8% falls within the top ten. Study-wide findings and caveats: Cases carried less TRBV6-7 than controls: 0.11% versus 0.16%. Unknown T-cell numbers per sample may underlie the richness differences.

The V and J ends lost 4 bases and 7 bases, in that order; junction bases with no gene match: 4. The CDR3 runs to 14 residues. The germline V gene encodes CDR1 MNHNS and CDR2 SASEGT. This chain links TRBV6-1 with TRBJ2-1; 10 positions agree with TRBD1. The specimen sequenced was blood buffy coat. The source of this sequence is a woman aged 18 to 69 with a cervical HPV16 infection that either progressed to CIN3+ or cleared (not recorded which). Here the CDR3 reads CASSVTGGLNEQFF. The CDR3 DNA, read in part, is TGTGCCAGCAGTGTGACAGGGGGCCTTAATGAG.